The rows below give T cell receptor beta chains drawn from one sample of a study of identical twins. TCRdb called the 5' RACE reads again in MiXCR, with one record for every CDR3 protein. The data hold some 900,000 distinct CDR3 sequences, with 9% to 15% observed a single time. This sample also belongs to another study, concerning yellow fever vaccine responses in identical twins.

Sequenced: PBMCs. The receptors were sampled from a woman in her late teens or twenties in good health. The conserved cysteine and the conserved F or W are not part of the CDR3 here.

v_gene: TRBV11-1; len: 17; j_gene: TRBJ2-1; CDR3aa: ASSLGRLTGQGFRNEQF
v_gene: TRBV29-1; len: 8; j_gene: TRBJ2-3; CDR3aa: SVQGDTQY
v_gene: TRBV29-1; len: 12; j_gene: TRBJ2-5; CDR3aa: SVGGLAGQETQY
v_gene: TRBV20-1; len: 11; j_gene: TRBJ2-1; CDR3aa: SARLPSANEQF
v_gene: TRBV15; len: 15; j_gene: TRBJ2-5; CDR3aa: ATSRDLPSGNQETQY
v_gene: TRBV25-1; len: 12; j_gene: TRBJ2-7; CDR3aa: ATLPSGAPYEQY
v_gene: TRBV10-3; len: 12; j_gene: TRBJ1-3; CDR3aa: AISGAGAGNTIY
v_gene: TRBV10-3; len: 14; j_gene: TRBJ2-2; CDR3aa: AISRTGTGRTGELF
v_gene: TRBV7-9; len: 13; j_gene: TRBJ2-4; CDR3aa: ASSSTGTWGDIQY
v_gene: TRBV7-9; len: 10; j_gene: TRBJ2-2; CDR3aa: ASSPDGGELF
v_gene: TRBV4-2; len: 14; j_gene: TRBJ2-1; CDR3aa: ASSHASGSSYNEQF